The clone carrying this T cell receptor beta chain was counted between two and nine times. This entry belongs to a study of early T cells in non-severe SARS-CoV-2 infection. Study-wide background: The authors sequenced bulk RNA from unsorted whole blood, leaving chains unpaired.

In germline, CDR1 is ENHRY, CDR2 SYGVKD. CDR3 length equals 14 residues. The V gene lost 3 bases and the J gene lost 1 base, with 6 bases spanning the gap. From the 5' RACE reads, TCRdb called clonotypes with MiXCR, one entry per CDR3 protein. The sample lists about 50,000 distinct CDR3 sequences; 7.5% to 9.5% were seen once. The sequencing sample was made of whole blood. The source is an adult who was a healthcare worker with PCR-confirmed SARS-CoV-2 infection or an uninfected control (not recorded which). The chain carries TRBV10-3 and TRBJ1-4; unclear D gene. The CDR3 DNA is TGTGCCATCAGTGAAGGGATAACTAATGAAAAACTGTTTTTT. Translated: CAISEGITNEKLFF.